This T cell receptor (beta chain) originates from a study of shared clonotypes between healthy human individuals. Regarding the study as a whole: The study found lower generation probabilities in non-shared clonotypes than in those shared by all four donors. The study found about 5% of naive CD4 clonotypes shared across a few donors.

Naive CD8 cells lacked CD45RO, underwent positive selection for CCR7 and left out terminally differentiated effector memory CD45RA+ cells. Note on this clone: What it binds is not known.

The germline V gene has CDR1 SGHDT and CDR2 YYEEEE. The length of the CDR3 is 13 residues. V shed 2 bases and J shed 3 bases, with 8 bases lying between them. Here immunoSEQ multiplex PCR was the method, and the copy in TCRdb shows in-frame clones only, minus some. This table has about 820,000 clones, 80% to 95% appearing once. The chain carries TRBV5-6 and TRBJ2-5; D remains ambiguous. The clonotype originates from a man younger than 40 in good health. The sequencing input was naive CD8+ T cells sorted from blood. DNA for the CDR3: TGTGCCAGCAGCTTCTTGGCAGAAGAGACCCAGTACTTC. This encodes CASSFLAEETQYF.